This TCR beta chain was observed in a study of tissue T cells after allogeneic stem cell transplantation (dated 2022 in TCRdb). Study-level background: The study profiled TCR beta repertoires in many tissues obtained from research autopsies of patients with and without GVHD, and also in mouse models of GVHD. The human arm was a prospective observational study without blinding or randomization. Overall study outcomes, separate from this receptor: Within patients, how anatomically similar tissues were was a major factor shaping TCR repertoire composition, regardless of disease or transplant status. Sampling depth was acknowledged as a limitation, and the patient cohort was both small and clinically heterogeneous. In both patients and mice, T cells from blood and spleen picked up only a limited part of the TCR repertoire that was detected in tissues. The study did not establish which tissue TCRs were alloreactive or antigen-specific, and some clones may have been host cells that persisted. Only a few T cell clones appeared in more than one patient, yet motif-based clustering showed tissue-specific repertoire signatures that were shared between patients.

Receptor libraries were prepared by the immunoSEQ multiplex PCR assay. TCRbeta CDR3 sequencing was done by Adaptive Biotechnologies at survey depth, reporting CDR3 sequences, V/J genes, productive frequency and template counts. Amplification of TCR beta CDR3 regions started from genomic DNA instead of RNA. In the paper's pipeline: Jensen-Shannon divergence was used to quantify pairwise repertoire overlap between tissues, with a value of 1 meaning complete divergence and a value of 0 meaning identical repertoires. Tissues were clustered by single-linkage agglomerative hierarchical clustering of pairwise JSD values, and the clustering results were displayed as dendrograms. All patient samples were analyzed with GLIPH2 using simulation_depth 1000, kmer_min_depth 3 and cdr3_length_cutoff 8, and only groups containing more than two unique CDR3s were kept. A standardized tissue-overlap score extrapolated Jaccard GLIPH-group overlap across patients to a standard repertoire size of 1000 clones. Linear mixed-effect models, with tissue as a fixed effect and individual as a random effect, were used to test how diversity related to clinical or experimental variables. Here the immuneACCESS table is served through TCRdb, limited to in-frame sequences with V and J called. Missing clones are a known gap in these copies; in checked studies unresolved V genes cover under half, and the rest lacks a known reason. V and J calls and clone size are those listed in that table; D and trimming were worked out from the DNA. The sample table shows about 7,200 clones, and less than 55% are seen once. The ten largest account for over 7% of the sample.

In the case of this clone: The specificity of this receptor is unknown. The gene names and germline sequences used here belong to the mouse. The read ends 1 residue early relative to the CDR3; the germline J gene fills the gap.

Reading the germline V gene (reference sequence) gives CDR1 NNHNN and CDR2 SYGAGS. V lost 2 bases and J lost 0 bases, and the count of bases not matched to a germline gene is 3. The CDR3 runs 16 residues from the cysteine to the phenylalanine. Shown are 45 bases from within the CDR3, in frame from base 1. According to the study, the label for this sample's time point signals: mouse harvest day 7 after allogeneic transplant. Each mouse graft, delivered by tail vein injection, combined 10^6 splenic CD5+ T cells with 10^7 T-cell-depleted bone marrow cells. To model GVHD in mice, a major MHC-mismatch B6 (H2b) into BALB/c (H2d) model was used, and tissues were profiled at day 7 or 14. On day 7 or 14 post-transplant, mouse tissues and retro-orbital blood were harvested with separate sterile tools for each animal, and livers were flushed beforehand. Before genomic DNA isolation with the DNeasy Blood & Tissue Kit, mouse tissues were minced with razor blades in buffered saline.

The TCR comes from a female BALB/c mouse given C57BL/6 T cells with graft-versus-host disease after an allogeneic hematopoietic cell transplant. The sequenced sample consisted of lymph node tissue. The rearrangement joined TRBV13-2 to TRBJ2-4; 10 of the junction bases match TRBD2. The CDR3 corresponds to CASGEGTGASQNTLYF. The part of the CDR3 DNA that was read is TGTGCCAGCGGTGAGGGGACTGGGGCTAGTCAAAACACCTTGTAC.